This T cell receptor (beta chain) was profiled in a study of T-cell reconstitution after alpha-beta-depleted transplantation in children. General study findings and limits: The high TCRbeta diversity at day 60 in some patients came from surviving recipient T cells and thymic progenitors. Reportedly, only several hundred clones from non-depleted graft cells drove alpha-beta T-cell counts at about two months. Among T cells one year after transplant, newly produced cells accounted for most counts and diversity.

Unique molecular identifiers tagged the TCRbeta library. MiXCR, applied by TCRdb to the PCR reads, yields one record per CDR3 protein. The sample lists approximately 18,000 distinct CDR3 sequences, over 5% seen once, with around 6.9% in the top ten. With 3 bases removed from V and 2 bases from J, the gap between germline ends came to 16 bases. The CDR3 is made up of 16 amino acids. Germline CDR1 and CDR2: DFQATT and SNEGSKA (reference sequence). At least ten counts were recorded for this clonotype. As yet, its antigen is unknown. The source material was PBMCs, sampled before TCRalphabeta/CD19-depleted stem cell transplant. This clonotype originated in a boy younger than 18 with acute lymphoblastic leukemia, due to receive a stem cell transplant. The rearrangement joins TRBV20-1 to TRBJ2-2, with D tentatively TRBD2 (6 bases). CDR3: CSASGRDFQNTGELFF. CDR3 DNA sequence: TGCAGTGCTAGTGGGCGGGACTTCCAAAACACCGGGGAGCTGTTTTTT.